One and the same sample provided the 6 T cell receptor beta chains below, sequenced in a study of blood T cell repertoires in COVID-19. The assay was immunoSEQ multiplex PCR, and TCRdb's table has in-frame clones only and misses some. The sample lists approximately 36,000 clones; about 90% were seen once. Source material: peripheral blood. These receptors were collected from a man between 60 and 75 years old with active or convalescent COVID-19.

This chain uses TRBV28 with TRBJ1-2; TRBD1 is a possible D gene (6 bases). V lost 7 bases to trimming and J lost 8 bases, with 17 bases between them. Looked up from germline, CDR1 is MDHEN and CDR2 is SYDVKM. The CDR3 consists of 13 residues. The CDR3 DNA follows: TGTGCCAGCAACATAGCAGGGGTTACGGGCTACACCTTC. Its protein is CASNIAGVTGYTF.

The genes are TRBV7-2 and TRBJ1-2, with D possibly TRBD1 on 6 matching bases. The ends were cut back, 8 bases at V and 11 bases at J, with 30 bases in the middle. This CDR3 comprises 16 residues. From germline, CDR1 is SGHTA and CDR2 FQGNSA. For the CDR3, the DNA is TGTGCCAGCCAAGCTTACACGGGGGGCTCGGGTATGTGGTACACCTTC. Protein: CASQAYTGGSGMWYTF.

The chain employs TRBV30 and TRBJ2-7; D gene ambiguous. The CDR3 loop spans 12 amino acids. CDR1 is GTSNPN and CDR2 is SVGIG in the germline V gene (reference sequence). V lost 4 bases and J lost 6, with 13 bases in between. The chain's CDR3 is CAWNQRPGEQYF. CDR3 coding DNA: TGTGCCTGGAATCAGCGCCCCGGCGAGCAGTACTTC.

The V gene is TRBV18, the J gene TRBJ2-7; 10 bases line up with TRBD2. J lost 6 bases, V lost 3 bases, and 5 bases had no gene match. The CDR3 covers 14 residues. Looked up from germline, CDR1 is KGHSH and CDR2 is LQKENI. The CDR3 bases are TGTGCCAGCTCACCCCTAGCGGGAGAAGGCGAGCAGTACTTC. This translates into CASSPLAGEGEQYF. The whole variable domain, filled in from reference TRBV18 and TRBJ2-7, reads NAGVMQNPRHLVRRRGQEARLRCSPMKGHSHVYWYRQLPEEGLKFMVYLQKENIIDESGMPKERFSAEFPKEGPSILRIQQVVRGDSAAYFCASSPLAGEGEQYFGPGTRLTVT.

About this clone: Relative to the germline gene, one junction end is altered; a read error may explain this. The chain carries TRBV6-5 and TRBJ2-3, with TRBD2 matching 14 bases. The CDR3 extends over 14 amino acids. Germline assignment: CDR1 MNHEY and CDR2 SVGAGI. The CDR3 DNA follows: TGTGCCAGCAGTTCGGGACTAGCGGGAGTAAGCCCGTTTTTT. This gives the protein CASSSGLAGVSPFF.

The V and J genes are TRBV2 and TRBJ2-7; 10 nucleotides match TRBD1. The length of the CDR3 is 15 residues. J gave up 6 bases and V 8 bases, and 13 bases lay outside the gene matches. Germline assignment: CDR1 SNHLY and CDR2 FYNNEI. CDR3 in DNA: TGTGCCAGCCAAGGGACAGGGGCCAAAAAAGGCGAGCAGTACTTC. Protein sequence: CASQGTGAKKGEQYF.